This T cell receptor beta chain was sequenced during a study of cytomegalovirus exposure and HLA in healthy donors. About the study: Earlier work reported 117 million unique TCR beta sequences from 180 million or so T cells. Findings and limits, study-wide: When presence/absence was analysed, sequencing depth was taken to be roughly uniform across donors. While the bulk of TCR sequences proved rare, some public TCRs turned up in many donors.

The CDR3 is made up of 17 amino acids. Trimming left V 0 bases short and J 0 bases short, with 14 bases between. Germline assignment: CDR1 LNHDA and CDR2 SQIVND (reference sequence). Donors were nominally healthy when sampled, though unrecorded immune exposures were likely. Primers for the PCR totalled 60 Vbeta and 13 Jbeta. Some clones are missing from TCRdb's copy, which holds only in-frame ones; the method was immunoSEQ multiplex PCR. The profile covers around 100,000 clones, with 60% to 75% appearing a single time and approximately 11% taken by the ten largest. As for this clone: Its target is not known.

The sequenced sample consisted of PBMCs. This clonotype was obtained from a man in his forties or fifties in good health and CMV-seropositive. The V call is TRBV19, the J call TRBJ1-1; no definite D call. The DNA for the CDR3 is TGTGCCAGTAGTATAGAACCGGGTCCCACGGTGAACACTGAAGCTTTCTTT. Protein sequence: CASSIEPGPTVNTEAFF.